This TCR beta chain comes out of a study of blood T cells in healthy people across ages (dated by TCRdb to the mid-2010s). For the wider study: In model experiments, template switching captured roughly one uniquely barcoded TCR beta cDNA molecule for every two T cells. The study measured age-related changes in TCR beta repertoire diversity using deep sequencing normalized with unique cDNA molecular identifiers. Donors were grouped into four age groups: young (average approximately 16 years), middle-aged (approximately 41), aged (approximately 58) and long-lived (approximately 75). Donors of different ages were randomly distributed across sequencing lanes to avoid experimental bias. Two additional independent replicas of 1 million unique cDNA reads from the same blood draw were analyzed for two donors (one aged 18 to 29 and one aged 80 or older). Here is what the overall study found, with its caveats: Estimates of total diversity based on one million sequenced T cells were regarded as lower bounds and as underestimates. Observed TCR beta diversity correlated strongly with the percentage of naive T cells measured by flow cytometry. Observed TCR beta diversity per million T cells fell roughly linearly with age, and a significant reduction was already apparent by age roughly 40. The CMV infection status of donors was not known, potentially confounding age-related changes in expanded clonotypes. Since profiling was done on bulk unsorted PBMCs, naive and antigen-experienced compartments could not be conclusively compared. Compared with the aged group, the long-lived group had more naive CD4+ T cells, fewer expanded clones and increased TCR diversity, a pattern suggesting age selection.

Systemically healthy Caucasian individuals from Russia, approximately 39 in total and aged about 6 to 100 years, were included as donors. Each donor gave roughly 9 milliliters of peripheral blood, drawn into EDTA-treated Vacutainer tubes. PBMCs were isolated by Ficoll-Paque density-gradient centrifugation, with at least 7 million obtained per sample. Trizol reagent was used to extract total RNA from the PBMCs, yielding at least 5 micrograms per sample. For every donor, an aliquot of PBMCs went through flow cytometry to measure the percentages of naive CD45RAhigh/CD27high T cells. Concerning this clonotype itself: This receptor's antigen is unknown. Nothing much larger sits one base from this clone, and base qualities are not available.

A distance of 18 bases separates the germline ends of V and J, which lose 7 bases and 4 bases respectively. For CDR1 and CDR2, the germline V gene (reference sequence) lists DFQATT and SNEGSKA. CDR3 length: 14 amino acids, cysteine to phenylalanine. Kept here is only the CDR3 DNA, which spans 42 bases and is read in frame from base 1. Libraries were constructed by 5' RACE. TCRdb records Illumina HiSeq 2500 as the sequencer. The second PCR ran for about 7 to 11 cycles and used a J-beta primer mix along with a sample-barcoded 5' primer. Each TCR beta cDNA molecule received a unique molecular identifier from a template-switch 5' adaptor carrying 12 random nucleotides. Each sample yielded at least 2.5 million CDR3-containing paired-end reads. First-strand cDNA was synthesized from all RNA with the Mint cDNA synthesis kit, primed by a TRBC-specific oligonucleotide. Following uracil-DNA glycosylase treatment, a first 18-cycle PCR with universal primers M1SS and BC2_uni_R was performed on all cDNA. As for how the authors treated the data: For normalization, 1 million high-quality reads were randomly selected from each sample, with every read carrying a distinct molecular identifier. Reads with shared molecular identifiers were discarded instead of being binned into consensus sequences. CDR3 identification, clonotype clustering and error correction used MiTCR with a Q25 quality threshold and the strictest error-elimination algorithm. A nonparametric unseen species model with Euler transformation was used to estimate lower-bound total TCR beta diversity. The raw public data were reprocessed by TCRdb itself: fastp quality trimming at Q25, MiXCR clonotype calling, in-frame beta chains only. CDR3 protein duplicates are merged, each entry listing the most common genes and DNA. The V and J calls shown here were made by TCRdb, not taken from the authors' results. This sample holds hundreds of thousands of distinct CDR3 sequences; about 56% were observed only once. Roughly 25% of the sample comes from the top ten.

The receptor was isolated from a man in his forties or fifties in good health. The source material was blood. This chain is built from TRBV20-1 and TRBJ2-3; the best D guess is TRBD2, with 5 bases matching. The sequenced DNA: TGCAGTGGACCCTCGGAGGATAGCGCAGATACGCAGTATTTT. It encodes CSGPSEDSADTQYF.